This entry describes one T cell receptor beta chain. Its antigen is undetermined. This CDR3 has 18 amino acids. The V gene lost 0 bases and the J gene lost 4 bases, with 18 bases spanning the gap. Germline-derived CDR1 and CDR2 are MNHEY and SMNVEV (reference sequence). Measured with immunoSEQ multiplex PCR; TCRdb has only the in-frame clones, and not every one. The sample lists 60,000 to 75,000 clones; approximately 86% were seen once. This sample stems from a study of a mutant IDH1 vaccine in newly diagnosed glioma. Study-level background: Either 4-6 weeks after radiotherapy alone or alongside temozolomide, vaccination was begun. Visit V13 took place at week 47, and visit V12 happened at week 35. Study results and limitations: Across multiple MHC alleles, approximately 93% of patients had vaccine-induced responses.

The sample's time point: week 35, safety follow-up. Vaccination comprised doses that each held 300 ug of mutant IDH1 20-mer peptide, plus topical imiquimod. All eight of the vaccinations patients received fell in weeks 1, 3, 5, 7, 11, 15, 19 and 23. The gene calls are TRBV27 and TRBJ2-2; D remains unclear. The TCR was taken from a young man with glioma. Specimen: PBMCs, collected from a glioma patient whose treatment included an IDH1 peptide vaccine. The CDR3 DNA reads TGTGCCAGCAGTTTATCGTTTTTAGGGTATAAGGTCACCGGGGAGCTGTTTTTT. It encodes CASSLSFLGYKVTGELFF.